This TCR beta chain was obtained from a study of cytomegalovirus exposure and HLA in healthy donors. PCR used 60 Vbeta primers and 13 Jbeta primers. Some clones are missing from TCRdb's copy, which holds only in-frame ones; the method was immunoSEQ multiplex PCR. Of about 140,000 clones listed, around 80% are singletons. On this clone itself: The antigen remains unidentified.

Regarding the study as a whole: There were about 160 TCR beta chains listed as cytomegalovirus-associated. Later, an analysis showed that TCR beta chains associated with HLA were more clonally expanded than others that were equally common.

Between the trimmed V and J ends, which lost 2 bases and 6 bases, there was a span of 13 bases. The CDR3 loop spans 14 amino acids. From germline, CDR1 is MDHEN and CDR2 SYDVKM. The clonotype originates from a woman aged 40 to 50 in good health and CMV-seropositive. The sample consisted of PBMCs. The chain combines TRBV28 with TRBJ1-1; possibly TRBD1 for D (6 bases). This CDR3 is CASSLQGRVAEAFF. The CDR3 nucleotides are TGTGCCAGCAGTTTACAGGGGAGAGTCGCTGAAGCTTTCTTT.